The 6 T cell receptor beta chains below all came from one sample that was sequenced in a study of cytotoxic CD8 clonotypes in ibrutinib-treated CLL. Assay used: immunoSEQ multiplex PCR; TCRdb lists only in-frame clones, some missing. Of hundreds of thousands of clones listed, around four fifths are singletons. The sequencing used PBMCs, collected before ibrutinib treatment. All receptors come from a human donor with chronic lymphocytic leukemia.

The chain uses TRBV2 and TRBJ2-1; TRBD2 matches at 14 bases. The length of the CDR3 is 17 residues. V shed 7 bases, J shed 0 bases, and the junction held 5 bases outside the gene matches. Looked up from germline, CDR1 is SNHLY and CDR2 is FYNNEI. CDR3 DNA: TGTGCCAGCAAAACCGGGACTAGCGGGAGCTCCTACAATGAGCAGTTCTTC. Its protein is CASKTGTSGSSYNEQFF.

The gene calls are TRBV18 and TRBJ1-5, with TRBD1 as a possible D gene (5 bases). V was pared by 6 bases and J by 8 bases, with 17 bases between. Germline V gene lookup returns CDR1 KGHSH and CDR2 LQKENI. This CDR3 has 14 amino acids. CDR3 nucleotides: TGTGCCAGCTCCTGGGACTTCTCCAGGGAGCCCCAGCATTTT. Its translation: CASSWDFSREPQHF.

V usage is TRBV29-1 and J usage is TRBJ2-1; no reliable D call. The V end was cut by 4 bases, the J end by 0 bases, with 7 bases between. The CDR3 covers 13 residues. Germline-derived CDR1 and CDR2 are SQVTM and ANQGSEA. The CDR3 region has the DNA TGCAGCGTTGCCCACAGCTCCTACAATGAGCAGTTCTTC. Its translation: CSVAHSSYNEQFF.

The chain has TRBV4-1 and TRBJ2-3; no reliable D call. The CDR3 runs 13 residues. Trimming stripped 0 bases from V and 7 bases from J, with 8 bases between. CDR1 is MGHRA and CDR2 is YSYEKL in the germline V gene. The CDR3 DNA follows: TGCGCCAGCAGCCAAGATTTCGATTATACGCAGTATTTT. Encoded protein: CASSQDFDYTQYF.

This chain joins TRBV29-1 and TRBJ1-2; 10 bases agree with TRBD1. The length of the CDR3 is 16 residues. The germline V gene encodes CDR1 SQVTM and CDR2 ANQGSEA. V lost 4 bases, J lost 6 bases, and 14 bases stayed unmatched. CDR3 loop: CSVVSGTGVLGNGYTF. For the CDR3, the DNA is TGCAGCGTTGTTTCCGGGACAGGGGTTCTGGGCAATGGCTACACCTTC.

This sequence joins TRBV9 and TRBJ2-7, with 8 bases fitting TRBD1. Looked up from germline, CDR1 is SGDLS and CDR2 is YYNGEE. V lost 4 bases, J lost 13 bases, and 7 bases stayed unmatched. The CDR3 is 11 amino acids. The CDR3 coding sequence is TGTGCCAGCAGCCCAGGACAGGGTTTCTACTTC. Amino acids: CASSPGQGFYF.